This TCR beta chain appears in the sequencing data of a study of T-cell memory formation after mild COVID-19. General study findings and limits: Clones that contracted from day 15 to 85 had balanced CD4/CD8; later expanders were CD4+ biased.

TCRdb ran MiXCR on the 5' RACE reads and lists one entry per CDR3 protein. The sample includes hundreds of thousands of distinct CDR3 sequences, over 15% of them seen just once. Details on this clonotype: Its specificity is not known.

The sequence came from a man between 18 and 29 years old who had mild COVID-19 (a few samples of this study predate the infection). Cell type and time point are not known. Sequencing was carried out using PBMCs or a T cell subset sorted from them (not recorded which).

The CDR3, as DNA: TGCGCCAGCAGCCAAGCCCGGGGGGGGACAGATACGCAGTATTTT. The encoded protein is CASSQARGGTDTQYF. The V gene is TRBV4-3, the J gene TRBJ2-3; TRBD2 aligns across 8 bases. The CDR3 totals 15 residues. Per the germline V gene, CDR1 is LGHNA and CDR2 is YSLEER. Unmatched junction bases numbered 3, after V lost 1 base and J lost 3 bases.